The rows below give T cell receptor beta chains drawn from one sample of a study of identical twins. From the 5' RACE reads, TCRdb called clonotypes with MiXCR, one entry per CDR3 protein. The table includes a few hundred thousand distinct CDR3 sequences, 7.5% to 10% detected once. The same sample was also studied in work on yellow fever vaccine responses in identical twins.

The sample taken for sequencing was PBMCs. The receptor source for this set is a woman aged 18-29 years in good health. Each CDR3 is given with its conserved first and last residue. D genes are given only for firm matches. Size is omitted from some rows. Given values are once, few, many or a class for expanded clones.

TRBJ2-7 | few | TRBV12-5 | . | TGTGCTAGTGGTTTACCGAGGACTGTCAGGCACGAGCAGTACTTC | CASGLPRTVRHEQYF
TRBJ2-7 | few | TRBV10-1 | . | TGCGCCAGCAGTGAAAGTAATGCGGGTTCCTACGAGCAGTACTTC | CASSESNAGSYEQYF
TRBJ2-6 | . | TRBV3-1 | TRBD2 | TGTGCCAGCAGCCAAGACCCTAGCGGGTATGGGGCCAACGTCCTGACTTTC | CASSQDPSGYGANVLTF
TRBJ2-3 | many | TRBV10-3 | . | TGTGCCATCAGTGTGGTACAGGGAGATACGCAGTATTTT | CAISVVQGDTQYF
TRBJ2-7 | few | TRBV4-3 | TRBD1 | TGCGCCAGCAGTCAAGGCAACAGGGGTAGGGACGAGCAGTACTTC | CASSQGNRGRDEQYF
TRBJ2-5 | many | TRBV7-2 | . | TGTGCCAGCAGCCCTCCGGGGTCACGGGAGACCCAGTACTTC | CASSPPGSRETQYF
TRBJ2-7 | few | TRBV5-1 | TRBD2 | TGCGCCAGCAGCTTGGGACTAGCGGGGATCAGCTCCTACGAGCAGTACTTC | CASSLGLAGISSYEQYF
TRBJ2-7 | few | TRBV7-9 | . | TGTGCCAGCAGCTCCCCGGCCTCAGGCCACGAGCAGTACTTC | CASSSPASGHEQYF
TRBJ2-1 | . | TRBV10-3 | TRBD2 | TGTGCCATCACGGGACTACGCAATGAGCAGTTCTTC | CAITGLRNEQFF
TRBJ2-7 | . | TRBV20-1 | TRBD2 | TGCAGTGCTAGAGGGGCTAGCGGGATTGTGCAGTACTTC | CSARGASGIVQYF
TRBJ2-2 | many | TRBV7-6 | . | TGTGCCAGCAGTCCGGGCCGCTTTGGGAACACCGGGGAGCTGTTTTTT | CASSPGRFGNTGELFF
TRBJ2-1 | few | TRBV30 | TRBD2 | TGTGCCTGCTCGGGGGGGGAGCAGTTCTTC | CACSGGEQFF
TRBJ1-1 | . | TRBV6-1 | . | TGTGCCAGCAGTGTCGTCAGGAATTTAAACACTGAAGCTTTCTTT | CASSVVRNLNTEAFF
TRBJ2-1 | few | TRBV30 | . | TGTGCCTGGAGTCCCCTTAGCGGAGGTGAGCAGTTCTTC | CAWSPLSGGEQFF
TRBJ2-5 | few | TRBV18 | . | TGTGCCAGCTCCCAGCCCAACCAAGAGACCCAGTACTTC | CASSQPNQETQYF
TRBJ2-3 | many | TRBV6-1 | . | TGTGCCAGCAGTGAAGGGGGCAAAGGAGATACGCAGTATTTT | CASSEGGKGDTQYF
TRBJ2-7 | . | TRBV4-2 | . | TGTGCCAGCAGCCAAGAACGGAGGGGGAGCGAGCAGTACTTC | CASSQERRGSEQYF
TRBJ2-2 | many | TRBV29-1 | . | TGCAGCGTGAGGGGTTCACAGGGCTCCACCGGGGAGCTGTTTTTT | CSVRGSQGSTGELFF
TRBJ2-7 | many | TRBV6-2/TRBV6-3 | TRBD2 | TGTGCCAGCAGTTACCCCACTAGCGGGATGTACGAGCAGTACTTC | CASSYPTSGMYEQYF
TRBJ1-5 | many | TRBV5-1 | TRBD1 | TGCGCCAGCAGCTTGGAGGGGGCGATGAATCAGCCCCAGCATTTT | CASSLEGAMNQPQHF
TRBJ1-2 | few | TRBV29-1 | . | TGCAGCGTTGAAATCCGGTTAGGGACCTATTATGGCTACACCTTC | CSVEIRLGTYYGYTF
TRBJ2-5 | . | TRBV29-1 | . | TGCAGCGTTTGGACAGGAGGGTACCAAGAGACCCAGTACTTC | CSVWTGGYQETQYF
TRBJ1-1 | many | TRBV10-3 | . | TGTGCCATCAGTGGGTCTCAGGGAACTGAAGCTTTCTTT | CAISGSQGTEAFF
TRBJ2-7 | . | TRBV5-1 | . | TGCGCCAGCAGCCCGGGACCAGGCGGCCACTACGAGCAGTACTTC | CASSPGPGGHYEQYF
TRBJ1-1 | . | TRBV5-1 | . | TGCGCCAGCAGCTTGGGGGGGAAGGTCAAACCTGAAGCTTTCTTT | CASSLGGKVKPEAFF
TRBJ1-1 | many | TRBV20-1 | . | TGCAGTGCTGACCCTACAGGGATGAACACTGAAGCTTTCTTT | CSADPTGMNTEAFF
TRBJ2-7 | many | TRBV28 | TRBD2 | TGTGCCAGCAGCCGTAGCGGGAACTCCTACGAGCAGTACTTC | CASSRSGNSYEQYF
TRBJ2-5 | many | TRBV20-1 | TRBD1 | TGCAGTGCTAGAGAGGGCACGGGACAGTACCAAGAGACCCAGTACTTC | CSAREGTGQYQETQYF
TRBJ2-7 | many | TRBV12-3/TRBV12-4 | . | TGTGCCAGCGGAGGGCAGGGTCCCTACGAGCAGTACTTC | CASGGQGPYEQYF
TRBJ2-2 | . | TRBV10-3 | TRBD1 | TGTGCCATCAGATCGGACAGGGGTCCCGGGGAGCTGTTTTTT | CAIRSDRGPGELFF
TRBJ1-1 | . | TRBV7-9 | . | TGTGCCAGCAGCCCGGACTCCACAAGAGGGGCTTTCTTT | CASSPDSTRGAFF
TRBJ2-3 | . | TRBV18 | . | TGTGCCAGCTTTTACACCACAGATACGCAGTATTTT | CASFYTTDTQYF
TRBJ2-2 | few | TRBV7-8 | . | TGTGCCAGCAGCCTTGGGAGGCAGGGGAAGAACACCGGGGAGCTGTTTTTT | CASSLGRQGKNTGELFF
TRBJ1-5 | many | TRBV3-1 | . | TGTGCCAGCAGCCAAGCTGGTAGGGGCCGGAATCAGCCCCAGCATTTT | CASSQAGRGRNQPQHF
TRBJ1-2 | few | TRBV7-9 | . | TGTGCCAGCAGCTCCTTCGGGGGGGGTTATGGCTACACCTTC | CASSSFGGGYGYTF
TRBJ2-7 | . | TRBV24-1 | . | TGTGCCACCAGTGATTCTCAGTGGGACGGGGACGAGCAGTACTTC | CATSDSQWDGDEQYF
TRBJ2-3 | many | TRBV10-3 | TRBD2 | TGTGCCATCAGCGTAGCGGGGAAGACTACCACAGATACGCAGTATTTT | CAISVAGKTTTDTQYF
TRBJ2-1 | many | TRBV9 | TRBD2 | TGTGCCAGCAGCCCTAGCGGGACAAACAATGAGCAGTTCTTC | CASSPSGTNNEQFF
TRBJ2-3 | few | TRBV12-3/TRBV12-4 | . | TGTGCCAGCAGTCCCGAGCAGGGGATTTCGACAGATACGCAGTATTTT | CASSPEQGISTDTQYF
TRBJ2-7 | . | TRBV28 | . | TGTGCCAGCAGTTTTCGGGGCGGAAACTACGAGCAGTACTTC | CASSFRGGNYEQYF
TRBJ2-7 | many | TRBV29-1 | . | TGCAGCGTTGAAGGTTGGCGGCAGAATGTCTACGAGCAGTACTTC | CSVEGWRQNVYEQYF
TRBJ2-7 | . | TRBV11-3 | . | TGTGCCAGCAGCTTACAAGGTGCGAGCAGCGAGCAGTACTTC | CASSLQGASSEQYF
TRBJ2-3 | . | TRBV29-1 | . | TGCAGCGTTGAGACAGGCGCGGTTGAGTATTTT | CSVETGAVEYF
TRBJ2-5 | many | TRBV11-2 | TRBD2 | TGTGCCAGCAGCTTAGCTAAAACTAGCGGAATCCAAGAGACCCAGTACTTC | CASSLAKTSGIQETQYF
TRBJ2-7 | few | TRBV7-9 | TRBD2 | TGTGCCAGCAGCTTCCCACTAGCGGGAGAAGGTTACGAGCAGTACTTC | CASSFPLAGEGYEQYF
TRBJ2-7 | . | TRBV2 | . | TGTGCCAGCATTGAGGGCCTCGATAATTACGAGCAGTACTTC | CASIEGLDNYEQYF
TRBJ1-3 | few | TRBV15 | . | TGTGCCACCAGCAGAGATCGGACAGCCCGTGGAAACACCATATATTTT | CATSRDRTARGNTIYF
TRBJ2-7 | few | TRBV7-4 | . | TGTGCCTGTCCCTGGGGGATAGGATCCTACGAGCAGTACTTC | CACPWGIGSYEQYF
TRBJ2-7 | many | TRBV29-1 | . | TGCAGCGTTGGAGACTCCTCCTACGAGCAGTACTTC | CSVGDSSYEQYF
TRBJ2-1 | many | TRBV29-1 | . | TGCAGCGTTGACCCCTCGACTATCTACTCCTACAATGAGCAGTTCTTC | CSVDPSTIYSYNEQFF
TRBJ2-1 | few | TRBV5-8 | TRBD2 | TGTGCCAGCAGCTTGGGTAGCGGGAGGTCTAATGAGCAGTTCTTC | CASSLGSGRSNEQFF
TRBJ2-7 | . | TRBV28 | . | TGTGCCAGCAGTGACGCCGGGACAACAAAATCCTACGAGCAGTACTTC | CASSDAGTTKSYEQYF
TRBJ2-7 | many | TRBV7-2 | TRBD2 | TGTGCCAGCAGCTACCCGGGGGGCTACGAGCAGTACTTC | CASSYPGGYEQYF
TRBJ2-1 | . | TRBV6-2/TRBV6-3 | TRBD2 | TGTGCCAGCAGTTACTTAGCGGGAGCGGGTGAGCAGTTCTTC | CASSYLAGAGEQFF
TRBJ1-5 | few | TRBV11-3 | . | TGTGCCAGCAGCTTAATGGGGCTGACAGACCTGATCAGTGCTCAGCCCCAGCATTTT | CASSLMGLTDLISAQPQHF
TRBJ2-1 | . | TRBV7-9 | . | TGTGCCAGCAGCTTAGAGGCGGGGGAGCAGTTCTTC | CASSLEAGEQFF
TRBJ2-2 | . | TRBV19 | . | TGTGCCAGTACAACCGGGTACGGGGAGCTGTTTTTT | CASTTGYGELFF
TRBJ2-2 | . | TRBV4-3 | . | TGCGCCAGCAGCCAAGTCCGGAACACCGGGGAGCTGTTTTTT | CASSQVRNTGELFF